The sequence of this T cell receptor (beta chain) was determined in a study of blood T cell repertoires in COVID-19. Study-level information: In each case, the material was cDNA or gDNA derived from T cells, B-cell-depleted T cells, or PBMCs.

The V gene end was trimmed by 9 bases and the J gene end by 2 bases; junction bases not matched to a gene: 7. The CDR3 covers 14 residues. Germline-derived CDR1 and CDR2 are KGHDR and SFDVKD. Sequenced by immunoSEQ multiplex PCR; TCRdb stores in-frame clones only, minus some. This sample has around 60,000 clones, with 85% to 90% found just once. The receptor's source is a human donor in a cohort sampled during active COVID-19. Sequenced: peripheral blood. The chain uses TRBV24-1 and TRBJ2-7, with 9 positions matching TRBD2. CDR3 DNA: TGTGCCACCCCCGGACTAGCGAGAGCCTACGAGCAGTACTTC. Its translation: CATPGLARAYEQYF.